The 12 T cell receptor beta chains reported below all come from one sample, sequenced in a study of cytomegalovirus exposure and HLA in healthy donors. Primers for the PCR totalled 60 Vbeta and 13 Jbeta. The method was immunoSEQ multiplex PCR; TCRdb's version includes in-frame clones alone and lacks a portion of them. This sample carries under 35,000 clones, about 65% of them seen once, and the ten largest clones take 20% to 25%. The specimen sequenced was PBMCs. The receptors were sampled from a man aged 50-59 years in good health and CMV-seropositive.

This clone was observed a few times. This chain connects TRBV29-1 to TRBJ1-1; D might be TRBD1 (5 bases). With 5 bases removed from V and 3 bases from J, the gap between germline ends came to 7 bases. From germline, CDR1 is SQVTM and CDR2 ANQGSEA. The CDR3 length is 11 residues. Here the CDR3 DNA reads TGCAGCGTTAAGGGGTACACTGAAGCTTTCTTT. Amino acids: CSVKGYTEAFF.

Here the CDR3 DNA reads TGTGCCAGCAGTTACCGGGGGTTTTACGAGCAGTACTTC. Translation: CASSYRGFYEQYF. The J gene is TRBJ2-7, the V gene TRBV6-5, with TRBD2 as a possible D gene (6 bases). CDR1 is MNHEY, CDR2 SVGAGI, per germline. V was clipped by 2 bases and J by 4 bases, with 9 bases between them. The CDR3 contains 13 residues.

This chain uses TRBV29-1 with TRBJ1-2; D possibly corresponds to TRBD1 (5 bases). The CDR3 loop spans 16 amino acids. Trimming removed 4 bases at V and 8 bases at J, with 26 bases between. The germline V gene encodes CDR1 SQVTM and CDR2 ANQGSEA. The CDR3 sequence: CSVGPRDSVLADGYTF. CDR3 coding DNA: TGCAGCGTTGGCCCTCGGGACTCTGTGCTGGCGGACGGCTACACCTTC.

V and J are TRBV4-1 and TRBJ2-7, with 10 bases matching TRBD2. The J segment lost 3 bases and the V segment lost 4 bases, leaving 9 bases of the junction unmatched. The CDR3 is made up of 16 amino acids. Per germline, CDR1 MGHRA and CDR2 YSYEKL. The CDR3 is CASSRTPGLAYYEQYF. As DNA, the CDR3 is TGCGCCAGCAGCCGGACACCGGGACTAGCGTACTACGAGCAGTACTTC.

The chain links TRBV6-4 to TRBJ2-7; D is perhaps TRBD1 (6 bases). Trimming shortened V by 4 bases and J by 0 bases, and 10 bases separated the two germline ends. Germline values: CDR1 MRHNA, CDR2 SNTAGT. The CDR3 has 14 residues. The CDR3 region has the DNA TGTGCCAGCAGTGCCGACAGGTTCTCCTACGAGCAGTACTTC. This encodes CASSADRFSYEQYF.

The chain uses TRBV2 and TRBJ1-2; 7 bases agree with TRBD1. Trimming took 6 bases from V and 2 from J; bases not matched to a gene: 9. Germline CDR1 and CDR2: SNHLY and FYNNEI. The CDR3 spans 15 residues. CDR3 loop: CASRGRDSSNYGYTF. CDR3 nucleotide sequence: TGTGCCAGCAGGGGTAGGGACAGTTCAAACTATGGCTACACCTTC.

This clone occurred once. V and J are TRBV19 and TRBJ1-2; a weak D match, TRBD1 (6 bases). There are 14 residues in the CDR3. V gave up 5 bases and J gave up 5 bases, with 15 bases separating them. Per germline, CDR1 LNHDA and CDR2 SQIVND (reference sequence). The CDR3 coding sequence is TGTGCCAGTAGTGTCGACAGGTACCTATATGGCTACACCTTC. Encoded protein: CASSVDRYLYGYTF. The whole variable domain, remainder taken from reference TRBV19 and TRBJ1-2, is DGGITQSPKYLFRKEGQNVTLSCEQNLNHDAMYWYRQDPGQGLRLIYYSQIVNDFQKGDIAEGYSVSREKKESFPLTVTSAQKNPTAFYLCASSVDRYLYGYTFGSGTRLTVV.

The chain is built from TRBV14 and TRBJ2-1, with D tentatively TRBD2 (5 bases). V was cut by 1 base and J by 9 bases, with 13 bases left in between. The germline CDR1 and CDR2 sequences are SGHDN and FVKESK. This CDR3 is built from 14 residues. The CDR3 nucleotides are TGTGCCAGCAGCCAAGGAGGGAAGGAGAGTGAGCAGTTCTTC. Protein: CASSQGGKESEQFF.

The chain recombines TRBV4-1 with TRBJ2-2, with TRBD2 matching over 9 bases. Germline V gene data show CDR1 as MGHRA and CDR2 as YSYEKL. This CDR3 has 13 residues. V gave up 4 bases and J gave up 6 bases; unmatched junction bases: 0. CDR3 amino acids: CASSRTSAGELFF. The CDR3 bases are TGCGCCAGCAGCCGGACTAGCGCCGGGGAGCTGTTTTTT.

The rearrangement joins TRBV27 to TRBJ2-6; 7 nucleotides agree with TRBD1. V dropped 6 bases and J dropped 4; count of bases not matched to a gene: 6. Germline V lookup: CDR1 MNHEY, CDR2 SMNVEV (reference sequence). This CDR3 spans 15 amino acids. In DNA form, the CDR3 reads TGTGCCAGCAGCTACAGGGGAGACGGGGCCAACGTCCTGACTTTC. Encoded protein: CASSYRGDGANVLTF.

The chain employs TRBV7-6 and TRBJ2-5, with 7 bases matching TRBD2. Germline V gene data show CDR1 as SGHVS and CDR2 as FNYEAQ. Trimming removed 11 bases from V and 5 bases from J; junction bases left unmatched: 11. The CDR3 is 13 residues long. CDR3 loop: CASGRGFRETQYF. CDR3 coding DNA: TGTGCCTCGGGGCGGGGGTTCCGGGAGACCCAGTACTTC.

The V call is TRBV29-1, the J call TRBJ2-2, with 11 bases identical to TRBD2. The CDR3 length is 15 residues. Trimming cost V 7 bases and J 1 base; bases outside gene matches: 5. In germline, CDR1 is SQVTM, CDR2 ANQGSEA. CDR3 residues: CSARTSGQNTGELFF. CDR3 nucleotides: TGCAGCGCCAGGACTAGCGGGCAGAACACCGGGGAGCTGTTTTTT.